These T cell receptor beta chains were read from a single sample in a study of T cells after yellow fever vaccination. TCRdb reanalysed the 5' RACE reads using MiXCR and keeps one entry per CDR3 protein. The profile shows about 220,000 distinct CDR3 sequences, roughly 3% of them singletons. The sample consisted of CD4+ T cells sorted from PBMCs, taken 10 days after the yellow fever booster vaccination. The receptor set was obtained from a man aged 18 to 30 who received the YFV17D yellow fever vaccine. CDR3s include the opening cysteine and the closing phenylalanine or tryptophan. The D gene is left open where the match is weak. Some rows have no size entry. The others give once, few or many, or a class for an expanded clone.

CDR3,DNA,size,length,V,D,J
CASSLGGQWEETQYF,TGTGCCAGCAGCTTGGGGGGACAGTGGGAAGAGACCCAGTACTTC,few,15,TRBV5-8,TRBD1,TRBJ2-5
CASSSNNINEKLFF,TGTGCCAGCAGCTCGAATAATATAAATGAAAAACTGTTTTTT,.,14,TRBV7-2,.,TRBJ1-4
CSASTVGNSPLHF,TGCAGTGCTAGTACGGTGGGGAATTCACCCCTCCACTTT,many,13,TRBV20-1,.,TRBJ1-6
CAISESATLHF,TGTGCCATCAGTGAGTCGGCCACCCTCCACTTT,many,11,TRBV10-3,.,TRBJ1-6
CASSQAYGGALDTQYF,TGCGCCAGCAGCCAAGCCTACGGGGGGGCCTTAGATACGCAGTATTTT,few,16,TRBV4-3,TRBD2,TRBJ2-3
CASSLPGGVNEQFF,TGTGCCAGCAGCTTGCCAGGGGGAGTCAATGAGCAGTTCTTC,many,14,TRBV13,TRBD1,TRBJ2-1
CASSSSPLDRGPEKLFF,TGCGCCAGCAGCTCCTCGCCCTTGGACAGGGGGCCTGAAAAACTGTTTTTT,many,17,TRBV5-1,TRBD1,TRBJ1-4
CASSRDRDSPLHF,TGTGCCAGCAGCCGGGACAGAGATTCACCCCTCCACTTT,many,13,TRBV11-1,TRBD1,TRBJ1-6
CASSLAWDINPNEQFF,TGTGCCAGCAGCTTAGCTTGGGACATAAATCCGAATGAGCAGTTCTTC,few,16,TRBV7-9,.,TRBJ2-1
CASSQDRRSGEQYF,TGTGCCAGCAGCCAGGACAGACGGTCGGGCGAGCAGTACTTC,many,14,TRBV7-2,.,TRBJ2-7